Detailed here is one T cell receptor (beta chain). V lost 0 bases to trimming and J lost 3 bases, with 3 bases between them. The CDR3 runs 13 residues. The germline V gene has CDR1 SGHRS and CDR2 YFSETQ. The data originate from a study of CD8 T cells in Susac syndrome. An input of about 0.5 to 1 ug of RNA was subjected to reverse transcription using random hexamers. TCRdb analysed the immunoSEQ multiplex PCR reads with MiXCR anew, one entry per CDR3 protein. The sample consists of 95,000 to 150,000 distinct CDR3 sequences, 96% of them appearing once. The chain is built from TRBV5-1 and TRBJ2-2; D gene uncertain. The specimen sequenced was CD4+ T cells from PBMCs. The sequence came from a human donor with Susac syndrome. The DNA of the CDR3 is TGCGCCAGCAGCTTGGAAGACACCGGGGAGCTGTTTTTT. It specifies CASSLEDTGELFF.